Sequencing of this TCR beta chain was carried out in a study of cytomegalovirus exposure and HLA in healthy donors. PCR primers comprised 60 Vbeta and 13 Jbeta primers. TCRdb's table, derived via immunoSEQ multiplex PCR, lists solely in-frame clones and lacks some. The table includes about 100,000 clones, roughly 76% detected once. This clone has just one count. The sample consisted of PBMCs. The source is a woman aged 55-69 years in good health and CMV-seropositive.

CDR3 protein: CASSLRDRVTDTQYF. CDR3 nucleotides: TGTGCCAGCAGCTTGCGGGACAGGGTCACAGATACGCAGTATTTT. V and J are TRBV5-4 and TRBJ2-3; 9 bases agree with TRBD1. After removal of 1 base from V and 2 bases from J, the junction contained 2 bases not matched to a gene. CDR1 is SGHNT, CDR2 YYREEE, per germline (reference sequence). The CDR3 is 15 residues long.